The 14 T cell receptor beta chains listed next were all sequenced from one sample in a study of CD8 T cells in Susac syndrome. RNA, at about 0.5 to 1 ug, was reverse transcribed with random hexamers. TCRdb called the immunoSEQ multiplex PCR reads again in MiXCR, with one record for every CDR3 protein. This table holds 200,000 to 250,000 distinct CDR3 sequences, approximately 94% found once. Sequenced material: CD4+ T cells from PBMCs. Source of these receptors: a human donor with Susac syndrome.

This chain connects TRBV15 to TRBJ1-2; TRBD1 matches at 9 bases. The J segment lost 8 bases and the V segment lost 1 base, leaving 5 bases of the junction unmatched. The germline gives CDR1 LNHNV, CDR2 YYDKDF (reference sequence). The CDR3 is 14 residues long. For the CDR3, the DNA is TGTGCCACCAGCAGAGCGGACAGGGGAGCGGGCTACACCTTC. Protein product: CATSRADRGAGYTF.

The V gene is TRBV9, the J gene TRBJ1-1, with a weak D call TRBD1 (5 bases). CDR1 and CDR2 from the germline V gene are SGDLS and YYNGEE. The CDR3 sequence is 17 residues long. V gave up 5 bases and J gave up 0 bases, with 20 bases separating them. The CDR3 DNA reads as TGTGCCAGCAGTCCTATCCCGGGACGTGGCATGAACACTGAAGCTTTCTTT. Translated, it gives CASSPIPGRGMNTEAFF. The whole variable domain, remainder taken from reference TRBV9 and TRBJ1-1, is DSGVTQTPKHLITATGQRVTLRCSPRSGDLSVYWYQQSLDQGLQFLIQYYNGEERAKGNILERFSAQQFPDLHSELNLSSLELGDSALYFCASSPIPGRGMNTEAFFGQGTRLTVV.

This chain uses TRBV12-3 or TRBV12-4 with TRBJ2-5; 8 nucleotides match TRBD2. The V and J ends lost 3 bases and 3 bases, in that order; junction bases with no gene match: 0. The CDR3 sequence is 13 residues long. CDR3 in amino acids: CASSFGGEETQYF. The CDR3 coding sequence is TGTGCCAGCAGTTTCGGGGGGGAAGAGACCCAGTACTTC.

The chain links TRBV20-1 to TRBJ1-1, with unresolved D. The germline CDR1 and CDR2 sequences are DFQATT and SNEGSKA (reference sequence). The CDR3 consists of 12 residues. V lost 0 bases, J lost 10 bases, and 12 bases lay in between. CDR3 DNA: TGCAGTGCTAGAGATCTCTTACCGGGAGCTTTCTTT. This encodes CSARDLLPGAFF.

This sequence joins TRBV30 and TRBJ1-1; D unclear. CDR3 size: 12 residues. V gave up 3 bases and J gave up 10 bases, with 15 bases separating them. Per germline, CDR1 GTSNPN and CDR2 SVGIG (reference sequence). The CDR3 reads CAWSSGLARAFF. The CDR3 nucleotides read TGTGCCTGGAGCAGCGGACTTGCTCGAGCTTTCTTT. Together with reference TRBV30 and TRBJ1-1, the CDR3 gives the full variable domain: SQTIHQWPATLVQPVGSPLSLECTVEGTSNPNLYWYRQAAGRGLQLLFYSVGIGQISSEVPQNLSASRPQDRQFILSSKKLLLSDSGFYLCAWSSGLARAFFGQGTRLTVV.

The V call is TRBV5-1, the J call TRBJ2-1; D may be TRBD2 (5 bases). V lost 4 bases and J 3 bases, leaving 14 bases between the germline ends. This CDR3 spans 15 amino acids. Germline V gives CDR1 SGHRS, CDR2 YFSETQ. CDR3 amino acids: CASSLALGLYNEQFF. CDR3 coding DNA: TGCGCCAGCAGCCTCGCCCTAGGACTCTACAATGAGCAGTTCTTC.

The CDR3 protein is CASSLTVQGPNEQYF. The DNA for the CDR3 is TGTGCCAGCAGCTTAACTGTCCAGGGGCCCAACGAGCAGTACTTC. The chain uses TRBV7-9 and TRBJ2-7, with TRBD1 as a possible D gene (6 bases). The CDR3 runs 15 residues. Germline CDR1 and CDR2: SEHNR and FQNEAQ (reference sequence). Trimming shortened V by 2 bases and J by 5 bases, and 16 bases separated the two germline ends.

With regard to this clonotype: Its ends do not fully match the called genes, so a read error is possible. The gene calls are TRBV5-1 and TRBJ1-5; D is unclear. The length of the CDR3 is 15 residues. Germline loops: CDR1 SGHRS, CDR2 YFSETQ. CDR3 loop: CASSLAGGGNQPQHF. CDR3 DNA: TGTGCCAGCAGTTTAGCCGGAGGAGGGAATCAGCCCCAGCATTTT.

The CDR3 is CASMFGLAGEAFF. CDR3 bases: TGTGCCAGCATGTTCGGGTTGGCAGGGGAAGCTTTCTTT. The chain links TRBV25-1 to TRBJ1-1, with a weak D call TRBD1 (5 bases). The CDR3 covers 13 residues. Germline CDR1 MGHDK, CDR2 SYGVNS. Trimming took 7 bases from V and 8 from J, leaving 17 bases between them. The variable domain in full, with the rest retrieved from reference TRBV25-1 and TRBJ1-1, is EADIYQTPRYLVIGTGKKITLECSQTMGHDKMYWYQQDPGMELHLIHYSYGVNSTEKGDLSSESTVSRIRTEHFPLTLESARPSHTSQYLCASMFGLAGEAFFGQGTRLTVV.

This clonotype was picked up a small number of times. The chain carries TRBV12-5 and TRBJ2-2; no definite D call. The length of the CDR3 is 12 residues. Germline CDR1 LGHNT, CDR2 FRNRAP. The ends were cut back, 7 bases at V and 4 bases at J, with 7 bases in the middle. The CDR3 DNA is TGTGCTAGTGCCGTTCCCACCGGGGAGCTGTTTTTT. As protein: CASAVPTGELFF.

The DNA for the CDR3 is TGTGCCTCTTATAATTTTAGCACAGATACGCAGTATTTT. It yields the protein CASYNFSTDTQYF. The V and J genes are TRBV19 and TRBJ2-3; no firm D call. Germline assignment: CDR1 LNHDA and CDR2 SQIVND (reference sequence). This CDR3 has 13 residues. V shed 11 bases and J shed 0 bases, with 12 bases lying between them.

The chain combines TRBV28 with TRBJ2-5, with 9 bases matching TRBD2. The CDR3 runs 17 residues. In germline, CDR1 is MDHEN, CDR2 SYDVKM. The ends lost 7 bases at V and 6 bases at J; junction bases unmatched: 18. The CDR3 DNA is TGTGCCAGCACCCTAGCGGGGTCAGGGTGGGGGCAACAGACCCAGTACTTC. Translating gives CASTLAGSGWGQQTQYF.

The chain combines TRBV3-1 with TRBJ2-7; 8 positions match TRBD2. This CDR3 contains 15 residues. Trimming removed 5 bases from V and 0 bases from J; junction bases left unmatched: 6. CDR1 is LGHDT, CDR2 YNNKEL, per germline (reference sequence). The CDR3 coding sequence is TGTGCCAGCAGCTTCGCAGCGGGGGACTCCTACGAGCAGTACTTC. Translated, it gives CASSFAAGDSYEQYF.

The rearrangement uses TRBV20-1 and TRBJ2-1, with 12 bases that match TRBD2. CDR3 size: 16 residues. Looked up from germline, CDR1 is DFQATT and CDR2 is SNEGSKA (reference sequence). V lost 5 bases, J lost 9 bases, and 14 bases stayed unmatched. The CDR3 DNA reads TGCAGTGCTGAACAACCACTAGCGGGGGGCTTCGGTGAGCAGTTCTTC. Translating it yields CSAEQPLAGGFGEQFF.